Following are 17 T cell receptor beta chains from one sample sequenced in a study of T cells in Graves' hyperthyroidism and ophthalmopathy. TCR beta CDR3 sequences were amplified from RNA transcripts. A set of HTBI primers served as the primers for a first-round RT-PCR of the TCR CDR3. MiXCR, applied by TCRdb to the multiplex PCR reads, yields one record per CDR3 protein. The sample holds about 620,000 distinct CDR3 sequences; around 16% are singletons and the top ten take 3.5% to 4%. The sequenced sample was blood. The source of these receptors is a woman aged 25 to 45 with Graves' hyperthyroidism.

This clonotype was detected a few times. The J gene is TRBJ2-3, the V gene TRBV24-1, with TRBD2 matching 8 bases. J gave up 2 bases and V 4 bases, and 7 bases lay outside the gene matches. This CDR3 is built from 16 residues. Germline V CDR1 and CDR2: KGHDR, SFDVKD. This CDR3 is CATSDVQREFTDTQYF. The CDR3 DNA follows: TGTGCCACCAGTGACGTCCAGCGGGAGTTCACAGATACGCAGTATTTT.

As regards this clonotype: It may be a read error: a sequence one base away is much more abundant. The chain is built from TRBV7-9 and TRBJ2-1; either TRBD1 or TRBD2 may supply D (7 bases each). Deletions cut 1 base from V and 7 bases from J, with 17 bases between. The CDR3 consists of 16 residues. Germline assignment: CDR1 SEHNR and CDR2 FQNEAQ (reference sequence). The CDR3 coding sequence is TGTGCCAGCAGCTTAGGAGCGGGACAGAGGGGGAATGAGCAGTTCTTC. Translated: CASSLGAGQRGNEQFF.

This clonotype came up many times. CDR3 bases: TGTGCCAGCAGCTTATCACGAATGGGAAACACCATATATTTT. It translates to CASSLSRMGNTIYF. The chain employs TRBV7-8 and TRBJ1-3; no reliable D call. Germline lookup yields CDR1 SGHVS and CDR2 FQNEAQ. V was clipped by 2 bases and J by 4 bases, with 9 bases between them. This CDR3 has 14 residues.

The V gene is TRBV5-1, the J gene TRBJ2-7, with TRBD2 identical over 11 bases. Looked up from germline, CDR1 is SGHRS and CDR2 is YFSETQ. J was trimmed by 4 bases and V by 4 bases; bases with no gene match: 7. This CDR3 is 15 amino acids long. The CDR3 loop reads CASSRTSGSLYEQYF. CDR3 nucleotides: TGCGCCAGCAGCAGGACTAGCGGGTCTTTGTACGAGCAGTACTTC.

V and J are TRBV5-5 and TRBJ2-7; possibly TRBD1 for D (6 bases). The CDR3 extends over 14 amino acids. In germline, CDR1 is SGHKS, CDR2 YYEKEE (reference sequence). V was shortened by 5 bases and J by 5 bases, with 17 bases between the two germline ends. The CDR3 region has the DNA TGTGCCAGCAGGTTCCAGGGACATGTCGACGAGCAGTACTTC. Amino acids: CASRFQGHVDEQYF.

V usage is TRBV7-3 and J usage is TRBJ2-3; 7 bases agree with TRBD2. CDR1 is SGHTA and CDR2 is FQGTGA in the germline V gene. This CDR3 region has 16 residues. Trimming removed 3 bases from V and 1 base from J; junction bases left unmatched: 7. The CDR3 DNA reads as TGTGCCAGCAGCTTTCGCCCCGGACTAGGCACAGATACGCAGTATTTT. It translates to CASSFRPGLGTDTQYF.

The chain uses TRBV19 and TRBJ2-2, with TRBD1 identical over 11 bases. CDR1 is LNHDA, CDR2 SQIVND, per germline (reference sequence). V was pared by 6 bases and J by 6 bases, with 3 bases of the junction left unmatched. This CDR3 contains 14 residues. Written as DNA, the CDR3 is TGTGCCAGTAGCGGGACAGGGGGTCCCGGGGAGCTGTTTTTT. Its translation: CASSGTGGPGELFF.

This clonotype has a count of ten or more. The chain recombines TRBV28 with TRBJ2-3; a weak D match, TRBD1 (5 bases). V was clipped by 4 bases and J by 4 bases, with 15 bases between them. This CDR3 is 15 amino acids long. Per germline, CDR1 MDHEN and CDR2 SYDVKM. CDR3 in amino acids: CASSSSRVRADTQYF. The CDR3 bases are TGTGCCAGCAGTTCCAGCAGGGTCCGCGCAGATACGCAGTATTTT.

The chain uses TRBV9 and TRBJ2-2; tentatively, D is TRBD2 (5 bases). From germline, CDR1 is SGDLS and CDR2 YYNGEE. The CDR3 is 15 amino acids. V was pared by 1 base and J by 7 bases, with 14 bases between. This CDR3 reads CASSVLERSGGELFF. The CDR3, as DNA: TGTGCCAGCAGCGTACTTGAGCGGTCGGGCGGGGAGCTGTTTTTT. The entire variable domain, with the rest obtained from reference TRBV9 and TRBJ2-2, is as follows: DSGVTQTPKHLITATGQRVTLRCSPRSGDLSVYWYQQSLDQGLQFLIQYYNGEERAKGNILERFSAQQFPDLHSELNLSSLELGDSALYFCASSVLERSGGELFFGEGSRLTVL.

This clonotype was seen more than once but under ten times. CDR3 nucleotides: TGCAGTGCAAGACGCAGAAGCACAGATACGCAGTATTTT. Translating it yields CSARRRSTDTQYF. This rearrangement joins TRBV20-1 to TRBJ2-3; D not certain. Germline V lookup: CDR1 DFQATT, CDR2 SNEGSKA (reference sequence). This CDR3 region has 13 residues. With 6 bases removed from V and 0 bases from J, the gap between germline ends came to 10 bases.

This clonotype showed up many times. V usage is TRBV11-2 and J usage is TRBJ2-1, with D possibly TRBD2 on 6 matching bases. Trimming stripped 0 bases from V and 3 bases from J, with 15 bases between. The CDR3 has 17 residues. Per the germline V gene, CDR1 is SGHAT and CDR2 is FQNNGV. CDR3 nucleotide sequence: TGTGCCAGCAGCTTAGAGGGCGTGGCTAGCGACTACAATGAGCAGTTCTTC. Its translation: CASSLEGVASDYNEQFF.

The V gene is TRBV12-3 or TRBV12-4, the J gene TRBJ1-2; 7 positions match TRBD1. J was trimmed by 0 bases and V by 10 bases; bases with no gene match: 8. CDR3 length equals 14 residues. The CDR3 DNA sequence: TGTGCCATCAGCTCACAGGGGTCTAACTATGGCTACACCTTC. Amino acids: CAISSQGSNYGYTF.

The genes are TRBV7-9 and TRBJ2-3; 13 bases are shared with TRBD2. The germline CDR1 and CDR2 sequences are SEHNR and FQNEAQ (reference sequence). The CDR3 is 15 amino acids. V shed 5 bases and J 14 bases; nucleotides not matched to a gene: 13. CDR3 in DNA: TGTGCCAGCAGCGCAACGGCCGGACTAGCGGGAGATCTGTATTTT. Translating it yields CASSATAGLAGDLYF.

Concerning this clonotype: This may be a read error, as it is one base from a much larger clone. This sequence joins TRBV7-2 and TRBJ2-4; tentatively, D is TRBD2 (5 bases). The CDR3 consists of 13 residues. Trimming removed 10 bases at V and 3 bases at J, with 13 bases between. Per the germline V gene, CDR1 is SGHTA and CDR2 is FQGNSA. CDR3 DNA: TGTGCCACCCGGGTAGCGATCAAAAACATTCAGTACTTC. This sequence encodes CATRVAIKNIQYF.

CDR3 sequence reads: CASSLFLASAGELFF. As DNA, the CDR3 is TGTGCCAGCAGCTTATTCCTAGCATCGGCCGGGGAGCTGTTTTTT. V gene TRBV7-2 combines with J gene TRBJ2-2, with D tentatively TRBD2 (5 bases). The CDR3 runs to 15 residues. V lost 2 bases and J 6 bases, leaving 13 bases between the germline ends. The germline CDR1 and CDR2 sequences are SGHTA and FQGNSA.

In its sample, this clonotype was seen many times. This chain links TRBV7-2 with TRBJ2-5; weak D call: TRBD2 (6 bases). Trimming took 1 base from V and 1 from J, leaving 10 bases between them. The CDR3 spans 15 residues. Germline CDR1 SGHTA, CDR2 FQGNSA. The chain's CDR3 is CASSLGGLTQETQYF. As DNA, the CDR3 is TGTGCCAGCAGCTTAGGTGGACTAACCCAAGAGACCCAGTACTTC.

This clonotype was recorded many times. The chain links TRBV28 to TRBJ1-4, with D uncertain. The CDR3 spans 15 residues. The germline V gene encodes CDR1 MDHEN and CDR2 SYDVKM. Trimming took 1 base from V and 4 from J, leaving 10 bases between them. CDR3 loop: CASSLFEAYNEKLFF. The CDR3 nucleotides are TGTGCCAGCAGTTTATTCGAGGCTTATAATGAAAAACTGTTTTTT.